The sequence of this TCR beta chain was determined in a study of identical twins. Study-level points and caveats: Carriage of fewer insertions was seen in abundant cord blood beta clonotypes, whereas memory repertoires showed none.

TCRdb passed the 5' RACE reads through MiXCR, listing each CDR3 protein once. Among 200,000 to 300,000 distinct CDR3 sequences, more than 9% were seen once, and the ten largest hold more than 8%. This clonotype was seen only a few times. Its antigen is currently unknown. CDR1 and CDR2 (germline): SEHNR, FQNEAQ (reference sequence). CDR3 length equals 14 residues. Unmatched junction bases numbered 4, after V lost 3 bases and J lost 4 bases. The TCR was taken from a man aged 45-65 years in good health. Sequencing input: memory T cells sorted from blood. The gene calls are TRBV7-9 and TRBJ2-7, with TRBD1 matching over 9 bases. The CDR3 DNA is TGTGCCAGCAGCTTCAGGGGACAGGGTTACGAGCAGTACTTC. Protein product: CASSFRGQGYEQYF.